The next 14 T cell receptor beta chains were all read from a single sample in a study of CD8 T cells in Susac syndrome. RNA, at about 0.45 to 1 ug, was reverse transcribed with random hexamers. TCRdb fed the immunoSEQ multiplex PCR reads into MiXCR, producing one record per CDR3 protein. This sample has some 100,000 distinct CDR3 sequences; around 95% occur once, and the top ten carry approximately 0.3%. Sequencing input: CD8+ T cells from PBMCs. These receptors all come from a human donor with Susac syndrome.

The V gene is TRBV9, the J gene TRBJ2-5; D gene unclear. CDR1 and CDR2 (germline): SGDLS, YYNGEE. The CDR3 runs to 13 residues. With 0 bases removed from V and 7 bases from J, the gap between germline ends came to 10 bases. The CDR3 here is CASSVEWVGTQYF. Written as DNA, the CDR3 is TGTGCCAGCAGCGTAGAGTGGGTCGGGACCCAGTACTTC.

The genes are TRBV29-1 and TRBJ1-1; TRBD1 might be the D (5 bases). Trimming took off 0 bases at V and 3 bases at J, with 5 bases between the two ends. The CDR3 is made up of 12 amino acids. Germline V gene lookup returns CDR1 SQVTM and CDR2 ANQGSEA. CDR3 region: CSVEETDTEAFF. The CDR3 region has the DNA TGCAGCGTTGAAGAGACAGACACTGAAGCTTTCTTT.

This rearrangement joins TRBV7-9 to TRBJ2-7; weak D call: TRBD1 (5 bases). Trimming stripped 4 bases from V and 2 bases from J, with 12 bases between. The CDR3 covers 14 residues. Germline V gene sequence: CDR1 SEHNR, CDR2 FQNEAQ (reference sequence). The CDR3: CASSSSGQTYEQYF. In DNA form, the CDR3 reads TGTGCCAGCAGCTCCTCTGGACAAACCTACGAGCAGTACTTC.

The chain recombines TRBV6-5 with TRBJ2-1; TRBD2 matches at 10 bases. The CDR3 totals 15 residues. V shed 6 bases and J 3 bases; nucleotides not matched to a gene: 5. CDR1 and CDR2 (germline): MNHEY, SVGAGI. CDR3 in DNA: TGTGCCAGCAGCCCCGGGACTAGCGACTACAATGAGCAGTTCTTC. This codes for CASSPGTSDYNEQFF.

The gene calls are TRBV20-1 and TRBJ2-3, with 10 bases aligning to TRBD2. The CDR3 runs to 15 residues. The germline V gene encodes CDR1 DFQATT and CDR2 SNEGSKA (reference sequence). V lost 3 bases to trimming and J lost 2 bases; unmatched junction nucleotides: 5. CDR3: CSARWLAGVTDTQYF. As DNA, the CDR3 is TGCAGTGCTAGGTGGCTAGCGGGGGTCACAGATACGCAGTATTTT.

This clonotype was seen more than once but under ten times. CDR3: CASQDGGTQYF. Here the CDR3 DNA reads TGTGCCAGCCAGGATGGAGGGACCCAGTACTTC. The chain has TRBV5-4 and TRBJ2-5, with a weak D call TRBD2 (5 bases). The germline CDR1 and CDR2 sequences are SGHNT and YYREEE (reference sequence). Trimming cost V 7 bases and J 7 bases, with 11 bases left between them. The CDR3 runs to 11 residues.

J is TRBJ2-2 and V is TRBV9; D is unclear. V was trimmed by 3 bases and J by 7 bases, leaving 4 bases between them. CDR3 length: 11 amino acids. Germline CDR1 reads SGDLS; CDR2 reads YYNGEE. CDR3 DNA sequence: TGTGCCAGCAGCGGGGACGGGGAGCTGTTTTTT. This translates into CASSGDGELFF.

This rearrangement joins TRBV9 to TRBJ2-7; D is perhaps TRBD2 (6 bases). Germline-derived CDR1 and CDR2 are SGDLS and YYNGEE. V was shortened by 3 bases and J by 4 bases, with 14 bases between the two germline ends. This CDR3 has 14 residues. CDR3 coding DNA: TGTGCCAGCAGCGGCGGAGGGACGGATTACGAGCAGTACTTC. Protein product: CASSGGGTDYEQYF.

This chain links TRBV4-2 with TRBJ2-2; no reliable D call. The V end was cut by 1 base, the J end by 4 bases, with 16 bases between. Germline CDR1 reads LGHNA; CDR2 reads YNFKEQ. This CDR3 contains 17 residues. DNA for the CDR3: TGTGCCAGCAGCCAAGGGGATGGAAGGTACGGCACCGGGGAGCTGTTTTTT. Translating gives CASSQGDGRYGTGELFF.

V is TRBV3-1 and J is TRBJ1-4; TRBD1 is a possible D gene (5 bases). Germline V lookup: CDR1 LGHDT, CDR2 YNNKEL (reference sequence). The length of the CDR3 is 12 residues. Trimming removed 1 base at V and 8 bases at J, with 5 bases between. CDR3 nucleotide sequence: TGTGCCAGCAGCCAAGCAGGGGAAAAACTGTTTTTT. It codes for CASSQAGEKLFF.

The chain recombines TRBV6-2 or TRBV6-3 with TRBJ1-1; 8 bases match TRBD1. Germline assignment: CDR1 MNHEY and CDR2 SVGEGT. The CDR3 covers 16 residues. With 7 bases clipped from V and 1 base from J, the junction kept 11 bases outside the gene matches. CDR3: CASTRTGRISNTEAFF. DNA for the CDR3: TGTGCCAGCACCCGGACAGGGAGGATTTCGAACACTGAAGCTTTCTTT.

The rearrangement links TRBV5-1 to TRBJ2-2; 13 nucleotides align to TRBD2. The junction had 8 bases not matched to a gene; V was cut back by 4 bases and J by 5 bases. Germline CDR1 is SGHRS and CDR2 is YFSETQ. This CDR3 contains 17 residues. The CDR3 region is CASSVRLAGGETGELFF. DNA of the CDR3: TGCGCCAGCAGCGTCAGACTAGCGGGAGGTGAAACCGGGGAGCTGTTTTTT.

This chain uses TRBV29-1 with TRBJ1-1; 7 bases are a match to TRBD1. There are 12 residues in the CDR3. The ends lost 5 bases at V and 3 bases at J; junction bases unmatched: 3. Germline lookup yields CDR1 SQVTM and CDR2 ANQGSEA. CDR3: CSVRTGYTEAFF. The CDR3, as DNA: TGCAGCGTTCGGACAGGATACACTGAAGCTTTCTTT.

This clonotype was recorded once. This chain joins TRBV15 and TRBJ2-7; TRBD1 aligns across 8 bases. V gave up 5 bases and J gave up 2 bases; unmatched junction bases: 5. The CDR3 length is 14 residues. The germline CDR1 and CDR2 sequences are LNHNV and YYDKDF (reference sequence). CDR3 region: CATSFTGGTYEQYF. The CDR3, as DNA: TGTGCCACCAGCTTTACAGGGGGTACCTACGAGCAGTACTTC.